This T cell receptor (beta chain) was obtained from a study of beta chain features in type 1 diabetes (dated by TCRdb to the late 2010s). Context from the whole study: Patients and healthy donors did not differ in mean age, gender distribution, total cell number or subset yield. A total of approximately 100 million sorted cells were examined across all samples, and the number of cells per subset was strongly correlated with RNA yield. In the study, TCRB repertoires of sorted circulating CD4+ T cell subsets from recently diagnosed type 1 diabetes patients were compared with those of matched healthy donors. Regulatory and stem cell-like memory subsets were obtained from only 8 patients and roughly 8 healthy donors, while naive and central memory subsets were obtained from all 30 or so donors. Broader findings and caveats from the paper: Patients with type 1 diabetes made fewer insertions and deleted more nucleotides at VDJ recombination sites, implying thymic rearrangement abnormalities. Type 1 diabetes patients showed a moderate but significant shortening of TCRB CDR3 length in all four CD4+ subsets. Because cDNA rather than genomic DNA was sequenced, highly expressing activated cells could have been over-represented, although no difference in activation and CD3 levels was found between groups. Naive, central memory and regulatory TCRB repertoires appeared to be more alike among patients than among healthy donors. Because small numbers of individuals were included in the HLA sub-analyses, any influence of HLA type on TCRB rearrangement was left unresolved. PCR might favor shorter templates, but patient and control samples were amplified and corrected together, so any skew would affect both groups equally.

Regarding this clone: The antigen it recognizes is unknown. No base-level quality is on record; no much larger clone is a single base apart.

The entire amount of isolated RNA was reverse transcribed using the High Capacity cDNA Reverse Transcription Kit, so the sequenced TCRB transcripts were expressed ones. Deep immunoSEQ sequencing was performed on naive, central memory and regulatory T cell samples, with an average of roughly 3.5 million total reads per sample. After sorted cells were lysed in RLT buffer, RNA was extracted with DNase-treated RNeasy Micro or Mini kits, with the choice depending on cell number. To prevent cross-contamination, each cell subset was processed individually, whereas patient and healthy donor samples were processed jointly. TCRB sequences were amplified from cDNA with the immunoSEQ multiplex PCR, producing 87-bp fragments spanning the CDR3 region. Amplicons were sequenced on the Illumina HiSeq platform. The authors processed their data as follows. Synthetic template baselines were used to correct PCR bias computationally, reads within Hamming distance 2 were collapsed together, and singletons that could not be merged were discarded. Reads were aligned to IMGT to assign V, D and J genes, CDR3 length, and insertions or deletions at six rearrangement sites. Within each subset, clonotype counts were normalized to sorted cell number, after which true diversity and Gini coefficients were computed with the tcR R package. The overlap coefficient, calculated on TCRB nucleotide sequences, was used to measure repertoire sharing. As a proxy for the pre-selection repertoire, out-of-frame TCRB sequences from naive cells were analyzed. The table was pulled from immuneACCESS by TCRdb, which kept in-frame rearrangements only. Such tables lose some clones; where checked, under half of the loss comes from unresolved V genes, and the rest has no known cause. D and trimming were read from the DNA, whereas the V and J calls and clone size are those reported in that table. The table for this sample lists some 270,000 clones; about 11% of them were counted only once. The ten largest clones take up 0.017% of the sample.

Cut back by 7 bases and 3 bases, the V and J ends lie 7 bases apart. From cysteine to phenylalanine, the CDR3 is 11 amino acids long. Only CDR3 DNA remains: 33 bases, in frame from the first base. CDR1 and CDR2, per the germline V gene, are SNHLY and FYNNEI. Each donor gave one peripheral blood draw, averaging roughly 0.11 L, which was collected into heparinised tubes. Naive, central memory, regulatory and stem cell-like memory CD4+ T cells were sorted on a BD FACSAria II using a panel including CD45RO, CCR7, CD25, CD127, CD95 and CD27. Purity was above 95% for every sorted population. PBMCs were isolated immediately by Lymphoprep density gradient centrifugation and stained directly without culture. Samples were stained and sorted in pairs, with one healthy donor and one patient per experiment, so that batch effects were minimized.

The TCR originated in a man aged 25 to 40 with type 1 diabetes. Sequencing used naive CD4+ T cells from blood. The sample's cell subset or site label, in plain terms: true naive CD4+ T cells. The chain was built from TRBV2 and TRBJ2-7; the D gene remains uncertain. The CDR3 protein sequence reads: CASTQSYEQYF. In nucleotides, the sequence is TGTGCCAGCACACAAAGCTACGAGCAGTACTTC.